Presented here are 10 T cell receptor beta chains from one specimen sequenced in a study of identical twins' blood T cells (dated by TCRdb to the early 2010s). Library preparation used 5' RACE. For sequencing, an Illumina Genome Analyzer IIx was employed. The public reads were reprocessed in TCRdb via fastp at Q25 and MiXCR, keeping in-frame beta chains. Rows merge per CDR3 protein into single entries with the most common DNA and genes. Here the sample has 350,000 to 450,000 distinct CDR3 sequences; over 25% occur a single time. 6.1% of the sample is in the top ten clones. The sample comprised PBMCs. The receptors stem from a woman between 18 and 55 years old in good health.

Concerning this clonotype: This sequence may be a read error, since a much larger clone differs from it by one base. The genes are TRBV25-1 and TRBJ1-1; TRBD1 is a possible D gene (5 bases). Per germline, CDR1 MGHDK and CDR2 SYGVNS. Trimming removed 2 bases at V and 3 bases at J, with 7 bases between. The CDR3 is made up of 13 amino acids. DNA of the CDR3: TGTGCCAGCAGTGAACAGGGACACACTGAAGCTTTCTTT. This encodes CASSEQGHTEAFF.

The rearrangement joins TRBV29-1 to TRBJ1-4, with D maybe TRBD1 (6 bases). V was pared by 6 bases and J by 8 bases, with 16 bases between. This CDR3 is built from 13 residues. The germline V gene encodes CDR1 SQVTM and CDR2 ANQGSEA. CDR3 coding DNA: TGCAGCGTAGACCCAGGGGTTGGCGAAAAACTGTTTTTT. As protein: CSVDPGVGEKLFF.

The J gene is TRBJ1-1, the V gene TRBV5-1; tentative D call: TRBD1 (6 bases). V gave up 1 base and J gave up 0 bases, with 10 bases separating them. The CDR3 is made up of 15 amino acids. CDR1 is SGHRS and CDR2 is YFSETQ in the germline V gene. CDR3 nucleotides: TGCGCCAGCAGCTTGTTGGCAGGGGTGAACACTGAAGCTTTCTTT. Its translation: CASSLLAGVNTEAFF.

As concerns this clonotype: One end of the junction does not line up with germline, which may come from a read error. The chain is built from TRBV29-1 and TRBJ1-2; D might be TRBD1 (6 bases). This CDR3 has 13 residues. Per germline, CDR1 SQVTM and CDR2 ANQGSEA. The CDR3 loop is CSVEVSGAGGYTF. CDR3 bases: TGCAGCGTCGAAGTCTCAGGGGCGGGCGGCTACACCTTC.

In its sample, this clonotype was seen once. The chain links TRBV10-3 to TRBJ2-5; maybe TRBD2 (6 bases). Trimming removed 11 bases from V and 5 bases from J, with 18 bases in between. CDR1 and CDR2 from the germline V gene are ENHRY and SYGVKD. CDR3 size: 13 residues. The CDR3 nucleotides are TGTGCCGGCAGCGCGGGGAATAGTGAGACCCAGTACTTC. It specifies CAGSAGNSETQYF.

This clonotype was seen more than once but under ten times. The DNA for the CDR3 is TGTGCCAGCAGCGTGGGGACAGACCTTGAAGCTTTCTTT. This encodes CASSVGTDLEAFF. The rearrangement uses TRBV9 and TRBJ1-1; the match to TRBD1 covers 7 bases. Trimming cost V 2 bases and J 7 bases; bases outside gene matches: 5. The CDR3 is 13 amino acids. Looked up from germline, CDR1 is SGDLS and CDR2 is YYNGEE.

This clonotype was recorded at least ten times. The rearrangement uses TRBV29-1 and TRBJ2-2; a weak D match, TRBD1 (5 bases). Deletions cut 4 bases from V and 2 bases from J, with 8 bases between. Per the germline V gene, CDR1 is SQVTM and CDR2 is ANQGSEA. The CDR3 is 13 residues long. CDR3 DNA sequence: TGCAGCGTTGGACAGACTAACACCGGGGAGCTGTTTTTT. This codes for CSVGQTNTGELFF.

This clonotype has only a few counts. The chain employs TRBV5-1 and TRBJ2-7; possibly TRBD2 for D (5 bases). Germline lookup yields CDR1 SGHRS and CDR2 YFSETQ. The CDR3 has 15 amino acids. V shed 4 bases and J shed 0 bases, with 14 bases lying between them. The CDR3 reads CASSGRTWSSYEQYF. The CDR3 DNA follows: TGCGCCAGCAGCGGCAGGACTTGGAGCTCCTACGAGCAGTACTTC.

This chain uses TRBV7-6 with TRBJ1-2; a weak D match, TRBD1 (6 bases). The CDR3 spans 13 residues. The V gene lost 5 bases and the J gene lost 5 bases, with 12 bases spanning the gap. CDR1 SGHVS and CDR2 FNYEAQ come from the germline V gene. CDR3 sequence reads: CASSPTGLYGYTF. The DNA for the CDR3 is TGTGCCAGCAGCCCTACAGGGTTATATGGCTACACCTTC.

This clonotype came up many times. The CDR3 sequence is CASSLGIGSSYNSPLHF. The CDR3 DNA follows: TGTGCCAGCAGCTTAGGTATCGGGAGCTCCTATAATTCACCCCTCCACTTT. The chain uses TRBV13 and TRBJ1-6; D remains unclear. CDR1 and CDR2 (germline): PRHDT, FYEKMQ (reference sequence). The CDR3 has 17 amino acids. Trimming pared 0 bases from V and 0 bases from J, leaving 9 bases between. Variable domain in full (rest from reference TRBV13 and TRBJ1-6): AAGVIQSPRHLIKEKRETATLKCYPIPRHDTVYWYQQGPGQDPQFLISFYEKMQSDKGSIPDRFSAQQFSDYHSELNMSSLELGDSALYFCASSLGIGSSYNSPLHFGNGTRLTVT.